This T cell receptor (beta chain) was found in a study of early T cells in non-severe SARS-CoV-2 infection. Overall study: Sequenced bulk RNA came from whole blood that was unsorted, and chains were unpaired. Broader study findings: Reliance on VDJdb matching favored anti-spike CD8 responses; private and CD4 specificities were missed.

This clonotype appeared many times. Its antigen is as yet unknown. Individual cDNA molecules received unique molecular identifiers during library preparation. TCRdb analysed the 5' RACE reads with MiXCR anew, one entry per CDR3 protein. The sample gives about 92,000 distinct CDR3 sequences, 11% to 15% of which show up once; roughly 6% is in the top ten. Looked up from germline, CDR1 is SGHRS and CDR2 is YFSETQ. This CDR3 is built from 14 residues. Trimming took off 4 bases at V and 0 bases at J, with 10 bases between the two ends. The TCR sequence derives from an adult who was a healthcare worker with PCR-confirmed SARS-CoV-2 infection or an uninfected control (not recorded which). The specimen sequenced was whole blood. The gene calls are TRBV5-1 and TRBJ1-1; no reliable D call. The CDR3 sequence: CASSINPLNTEAFF. CDR3 DNA sequence: TGCGCCAGCAGCATCAACCCCCTGAACACTGAAGCTTTCTTT.